This is a list of T cell receptor beta chains from one sample in a study of neoadjuvant nivolumab and ipilimumab in lung cancer. The table came from immunoSEQ multiplex PCR; TCRdb's copy has only in-frame clones and leaves some out. The sample has more than 10,000 clones, around 70% seen once. The material was peripheral blood, obtained after neoadjuvant nivolumab, alone or with ipilimumab, at or shortly before surgery. The receptors originated from an adult with non-small cell lung cancer. Both conserved end residues are part of each CDR3. Fields, in order: J gene, D gene, V gene, clone size, CDR3 DNA, CDR3 protein. D genes are given only for firm matches. Only part of the rows carry a size: once, few, many, or a class if the clone is expanded.

j_gene: TRBJ2-3
d_gene: .
v_gene: TRBV29-1
abundance: .
CDR3nt: TGCAGCGGTGCCAAAAGTAGCGGAGATACGCAGTATTTT
CDR3aa: CSGAKSSGDTQYF

j_gene: TRBJ1-5
d_gene: TRBD1
v_gene: TRBV7-2
abundance: .
CDR3nt: TGTGCCAGCAGCTTAAGTGGGGACAGCTATCAGCCCCAGCATTTT
CDR3aa: CASSLSGDSYQPQHF

j_gene: TRBJ2-3
d_gene: TRBD2
v_gene: TRBV6-5
abundance: .
CDR3nt: TGTGCCAGCTTGGGGGCGGGAGGGACAGATACGCAGTATTTT
CDR3aa: CASLGAGGTDTQYF

j_gene: TRBJ2-3
d_gene: .
v_gene: TRBV7-2
abundance: once
CDR3nt: TGTGCCAGCAGCTTAGGAGGGAGTCTAGATACGCAGTATTTT
CDR3aa: CASSLGGSLDTQYF

j_gene: TRBJ1-1
d_gene: .
v_gene: TRBV7-6
abundance: medium-sized
CDR3nt: TGTGCCAGCAGCCCGACGGGGAACACTGAAGCTTTCTTT
CDR3aa: CASSPTGNTEAFF

j_gene: TRBJ2-7
d_gene: .
v_gene: TRBV27
abundance: .
CDR3nt: TGTGCCAGCAGTCGGCGGGCAGAACCATCCTACGAGCAGTACTTC
CDR3aa: CASSRRAEPSYEQYF

j_gene: TRBJ1-4
d_gene: TRBD1
v_gene: TRBV7-9
abundance: .
CDR3nt: TGTGCCAGCAGCCGTGGACAGGGCGTTGAAAAACTGTTTTTT
CDR3aa: CASSRGQGVEKLFF

j_gene: TRBJ1-4
d_gene: TRBD1
v_gene: TRBV30
abundance: once
CDR3nt: TGTGCCTCGGCTAGAGGGGGCAGGACTAATGAAAAACTGTTTTTT
CDR3aa: CASARGGRTNEKLFF

j_gene: TRBJ2-7
d_gene: .
v_gene: TRBV7-9
abundance: .
CDR3nt: TGTGCCAGCAGCTTACGGGGGATCTCCTACGAGCAGTACTTC
CDR3aa: CASSLRGISYEQYF

j_gene: TRBJ1-1
d_gene: TRBD1
v_gene: TRBV7-7
abundance: .
CDR3nt: TGTGCTAGCAGCTCAGGGGGGGAGACTGAAGCTTTCTTT
CDR3aa: CASSSGGETEAFF

j_gene: TRBJ1-1
d_gene: .
v_gene: TRBV11-2
abundance: .
CDR3nt: TGTGCCAGCAGCTTAGAGGGGGGGACTGAAGCTTTCTTT
CDR3aa: CASSLEGGTEAFF

j_gene: TRBJ2-7
d_gene: TRBD1
v_gene: TRBV2
abundance: few
CDR3nt: TGTGCCACCCGGGGACAGACCCCCTACGAGCAGTACTTC
CDR3aa: CATRGQTPYEQYF

j_gene: TRBJ1-1
d_gene: .
v_gene: TRBV6-5
abundance: once
CDR3nt: TGTGCCAGCAGTACAGGGTACACTGAAGCTTTCTTT
CDR3aa: CASSTGYTEAFF

j_gene: TRBJ1-3
d_gene: .
v_gene: TRBV5-5
abundance: few
CDR3nt: TGTGCCAGCAGTCAGGGCTCTGGAAACACCATATATTTT
CDR3aa: CASSQGSGNTIYF

j_gene: TRBJ1-4
d_gene: .
v_gene: TRBV29-1
abundance: .
CDR3nt: TGCAGCGTTGACAGGGTGTCGAGTGAAAAACTGTTTTTT
CDR3aa: CSVDRVSSEKLFF

j_gene: TRBJ2-3
d_gene: .
v_gene: TRBV11-2
abundance: once
CDR3nt: TGTGCCAGCAGCTTAGATCGATTAGCTTGGGATACGCAGTATTTT
CDR3aa: CASSLDRLAWDTQYF

j_gene: TRBJ1-1
d_gene: .
v_gene: TRBV7-9
abundance: .
CDR3nt: TGTGCCAGCAGCTTGGGCGGTTTAGGTACTGAAGCTTTCTTT
CDR3aa: CASSLGGLGTEAFF

j_gene: TRBJ2-2
d_gene: TRBD2
v_gene: TRBV5-6
abundance: few
CDR3nt: TGTGCCAGCAGCTTGTACGGGAGGCGTACCGGGGAGCTGTTTTTT
CDR3aa: CASSLYGRRTGELFF

j_gene: TRBJ2-5
d_gene: .
v_gene: TRBV10-2
abundance: .
CDR3nt: TGCGCCAGCAGTGGACTAGGGGAGACCCAGTACTTC
CDR3aa: CASSGLGETQYF

j_gene: TRBJ2-7
d_gene: .
v_gene: TRBV7-9
abundance: .
CDR3nt: TGTGCCAGCAGCGAAACCGGGACCGGGGAGGAGTACTTC
CDR3aa: CASSETGTGEEYF

j_gene: TRBJ2-1
d_gene: TRBD1
v_gene: TRBV18
abundance: .
CDR3nt: TGTGCCAGCTCACTGGGGACAGGGAGAAATGAGCAGTTCTTC
CDR3aa: CASSLGTGRNEQFF

j_gene: TRBJ2-4
d_gene: .
v_gene: TRBV5-1
abundance: .
CDR3nt: TGCGCCAGCAGCGCCGGCGACAAAAACATTCAGTACTTC
CDR3aa: CASSAGDKNIQYF

j_gene: TRBJ2-7
d_gene: .
v_gene: TRBV20-1
abundance: .
CDR3nt: TGCAGTGCTAGACGGAACCCGGAGCAGTACTTC
CDR3aa: CSARRNPEQYF

j_gene: TRBJ2-3
d_gene: TRBD2
v_gene: TRBV10-1
abundance: few
CDR3nt: TGCGCCAGCAGTGATTCTTTCCTAGCGGGAGCGGGAGATACGCAGTATTTT
CDR3aa: CASSDSFLAGAGDTQYF

j_gene: TRBJ2-1
d_gene: .
v_gene: TRBV7-8
abundance: few
CDR3nt: TGTGCCAGCAGCTCCTTTAGGTACAATGAGCAGTTCTTC
CDR3aa: CASSSFRYNEQFF